Below are 27 T cell receptor beta chains sequenced from a single sample in a study of blood T cell repertoires in COVID-19. Here immunoSEQ multiplex PCR was the method, and the copy in TCRdb shows in-frame clones only, minus some. Among 220,000 or so clones, 80% to 85% were seen once, and the ten largest hold 2% to 2.5%. The sequenced sample was peripheral blood. The receptor source for this set is a woman aged 55-75 years with acute or convalescent COVID-19.

The chain combines TRBV4-3 with TRBJ1-3, with no clear D. CDR3 size: 16 residues. Germline loops: CDR1 LGHNA, CDR2 YSLEER. Trimming pared 1 base from V and 0 bases from J, leaving 10 bases between. The CDR3 bases are TGCGCCAGCAGCCAAGGGCCCAGTACCTCTGGAAACACCATATATTTT. Amino acid sequence: CASSQGPSTSGNTIYF.

The chain uses TRBV2 and TRBJ1-1, with D uncertain. V dropped 3 bases and J dropped 6 bases, with 11 bases sitting between them. The germline CDR1 and CDR2 sequences are SNHLY and FYNNEI. CDR3 size: 13 residues. The CDR3 DNA follows: TGTGCCAGCAGTGAGCTAAATCCACCTGAAGCTTTCTTT. Encoded protein: CASSELNPPEAFF.

The chain has TRBV5-4 and TRBJ1-2, with TRBD1 identical over 8 bases. Germline lookup yields CDR1 SGHNT and CDR2 YYREEE (reference sequence). The CDR3 has 15 amino acids. The V gene end was trimmed by 0 bases and the J gene end by 8 bases; junction bases not matched to a gene: 9. The DNA of the CDR3 is TGTGCCAGCAGCTTGGTTTCTCACAGGGGGTCCGGCTACACCTTC. Translation: CASSLVSHRGSGYTF.

The CDR3, as DNA: TGTGCCAGCGGGCACACAGATACGCAGTATTTT. It specifies CASGHTDTQYF. This rearrangement joins TRBV27 to TRBJ2-3; the D is unclear. This CDR3 has 11 amino acids. Between the trimmed V and J ends, which lost 8 bases and 2 bases, there was a span of 5 bases. Looked up from germline, CDR1 is MNHEY and CDR2 is SMNVEV (reference sequence).

The CDR3 reads CASNYREGTEAFF. Here the CDR3 DNA reads TGTGCCAGCAATTACAGGGAGGGCACTGAAGCTTTCTTT. J is TRBJ1-1 and V is TRBV2; possible D gene TRBD1, 6 bases. The ends were cut back, 7 bases at V and 4 bases at J, with 13 bases in the middle. The CDR3 is made up of 13 amino acids. The germline V gene encodes CDR1 SNHLY and CDR2 FYNNEI. The full variable domain, its missing parts supplied by reference TRBV2 and TRBJ1-1, is EPEVTQTPSHQVTQMGQEVILRCVPISNHLYFYWYRQILGQKVEFLVSFYNNEISEKSEIFDDQFSVERPDGSNFTLKIRSTKLEDSAMYFCASNYREGTEAFFGQGTRLTVV.

This clone was observed once. The CDR3 DNA follows: TGTGCCAGCAGGACAGGGGTCCACGAGCAGTACTTC. This encodes CASRTGVHEQYF. The chain is built from TRBV2 and TRBJ2-7, with 8 bases lining up with TRBD1. CDR1 SNHLY and CDR2 FYNNEI come from the germline V gene. Trimming at V came to 6 bases and at J to 5 bases, leaving 3 bases not matched to a gene. CDR3 length: 12 residues.

This clone was seen more than once but under ten times. V usage is TRBV2 and J usage is TRBJ2-7; 7 nucleotides align to TRBD1. Germline CDR1 is SNHLY and CDR2 is FYNNEI. CDR3 length: 14 residues. Trimming removed 3 bases from V and 3 bases from J; junction bases left unmatched: 5. In DNA form, the CDR3 reads TGTGCCAGCAGTGATAGACAGGGTGTCTACGAGCAGTACTTC. Translating gives CASSDRQGVYEQYF.

The chain links TRBV11-1 to TRBJ2-5; 15 bases are a match to TRBD2. Germline V lookup: CDR1 SGHAT, CDR2 FQDESV (reference sequence). J was trimmed by 6 bases and V by 5 bases; bases with no gene match: 4. The CDR3 extends over 15 amino acids. The CDR3 loop is CASSGTSGGRQTQYF. Here the CDR3 DNA reads TGTGCCAGCAGCGGGACTAGCGGGGGGAGGCAGACCCAGTACTTC.

Concerning this clone: Being one base from a much bigger clone, this may be a read error. The V gene is TRBV7-2, the J gene TRBJ1-1; TRBD1 is a possible D gene (5 bases). The CDR3 totals 13 residues. V was cut by 1 base and J by 5 bases, with 8 bases left in between. The germline V gene has CDR1 SGHTA and CDR2 FQGNSA. The CDR3 protein is CASSLVRETEAFF. The CDR3 DNA follows: TGTGCCAGCAGCTTAGTCAGGGAAACTGAAGCTTTCTTT. Based on the CDR3 plus reference TRBV7-2 and TRBJ1-1, the full variable domain is GAGVSQSPSNKVTEKGKDVELRCDPISGHTALYWYRQSLGQGLEFLIYFQGNSAPDKSGLPSDRFSAERTGGSVSTLTIQRTQQEDSAVYLCASSLVRETEAFFGQGTRLTVV.

The CDR3 region has the DNA TGTGCCAGCAGTTTTTCGGGACAGTCGTTTTCACCCCTCCACTTT. It is translated as CASSFSGQSFSPLHF. The chain couples TRBV27 to TRBJ1-6, with 7 bases matching TRBD1. CDR1 and CDR2 (germline): MNHEY, SMNVEV (reference sequence). The trim removed 3 bases at V and 9 bases at J, leaving 8 bases unmatched. This CDR3 is 15 amino acids long.

This chain connects TRBV14 to TRBJ2-3, with TRBD1 identical over 7 bases. This CDR3 has 24 amino acids. CDR1 is SGHDN, CDR2 FVKESK, per germline. Trimming cost V 0 bases and J 0 bases; bases outside gene matches: 27. CDR3 loop: CASSQDYMPLDRVTSFSSTDTQYF. The CDR3 DNA follows: TGTGCCAGCAGCCAAGATTATATGCCTCTCGACAGGGTGACCTCGTTCTCTAGCACAGATACGCAGTATTTT.

This clone has just one count. The chain carries TRBV7-3 and TRBJ2-3, with D perhaps matching TRBD2 (6 bases). Germline CDR1 reads SGHTA; CDR2 reads FQGTGA. This CDR3 has 13 residues. Trimming shortened V by 5 bases and J by 4 bases, and 10 bases separated the two germline ends. The CDR3 loop is CASSARLADTQYF. CDR3 bases: TGTGCCAGCAGCGCCCGACTAGCAGATACGCAGTATTTT.

V and J are TRBV7-2 and TRBJ1-4; TRBD1 might be the D (5 bases). The V gene's germline CDR1 is SGHTA and CDR2 FQGNSA. The germline V and J ends were trimmed by 5 bases and 1 base, with 11 bases remaining between them. The CDR3 runs 15 residues. The DNA for the CDR3 is TGTGCCAGCAGCCTGGAGGGGCAAACTAATGAAAAACTGTTTTTT. As protein: CASSLEGQTNEKLFF.

The chain couples TRBV6-6 to TRBJ2-7, with D possibly being TRBD2 (6 bases). V was cut by 0 bases and J by 2 bases, with 11 bases left in between. The germline CDR1 and CDR2 sequences are MNHNY and SVGAGI (reference sequence). CDR3 length equals 15 residues. The CDR3 spells CASSYSAGNTYEQYF. The CDR3 DNA follows: TGTGCCAGCAGTTACTCTGCGGGGAACACCTACGAGCAGTACTTC.

This chain uses TRBV2 with TRBJ1-4; D gene uncertain. CDR1 and CDR2 (germline): SNHLY, FYNNEI. CDR3 length equals 21 residues. Trimming pared 7 bases from V and 0 bases from J, leaving 30 bases between. The CDR3 DNA reads TGTGCCAGCACTACATATGCCGGGAGCCGATTCACGAGGGCAACTAATGAAAAACTGTTTTTT. Protein: CASTTYAGSRFTRATNEKLFF.

This chain joins TRBV19 and TRBJ2-4; 8 bases are a match to TRBD1. Trimming cost V 6 bases and J 5 bases; bases outside gene matches: 3. The CDR3 is 13 amino acids. The germline gives CDR1 LNHDA, CDR2 SQIVND (reference sequence). CDR3 sequence reads: CASRDRVENIQYF. Here the CDR3 DNA reads TGTGCCAGTAGGGACAGGGTAGAAAACATTCAGTACTTC.

The chain is built from TRBV9 and TRBJ2-5; TRBD2 matches 12 bases. The junction had 3 bases not matched to a gene; V was cut back by 3 bases and J by 0 bases. Germline assignment: CDR1 SGDLS and CDR2 YYNGEE. The CDR3 is 16 amino acids. The CDR3, as DNA: TGTGCCAGCAGCGCCGGACTAGCGGGGTACCAAGAGACCCAGTACTTC. Encoded protein: CASSAGLAGYQETQYF.

The J gene is TRBJ2-1, the V gene TRBV7-2, with TRBD2 identical over 9 bases. Germline trimming cut 5 bases from V and 9 bases from J; bases unmatched to any gene: 14. CDR3 length: 16 amino acids. Looked up from germline, CDR1 is SGHTA and CDR2 is FQGNSA. The CDR3 nucleotides are TGTGCCAGCAGCCCTCAGCGGGGGGCCCTACCTGTTGAGCAGTTCTTC. This translates into CASSPQRGALPVEQFF. Complete variable domain (other parts from reference TRBV7-2 and TRBJ2-1): GAGVSQSPSNKVTEKGKDVELRCDPISGHTALYWYRQSLGQGLEFLIYFQGNSAPDKSGLPSDRFSAERTGGSVSTLTIQRTQQEDSAVYLCASSPQRGALPVEQFFGPGTRLTVL.

This chain uses TRBV21-1 with TRBJ1-5; the DNA was not used to check the table's D call, TRBD1. TRBV21-1 is a pseudogene segment. CDR3 size: 15 residues. The CDR3 sequence is CASSTRQGINQPQHF. The CDR3 nucleotides are TGTGCCAGCAGCACAAGACAGGGTATCAATCAGCCCCAGCATTTT.

J is TRBJ2-7 and V is TRBV4-3, with D perhaps TRBD2 (6 bases). This CDR3 comprises 15 residues. Germline CDR1 is LGHNA and CDR2 is YSLEER. V was shortened by 4 bases and J by 3 bases, with 16 bases between the two germline ends. The CDR3 loop reads CASSRSAGLHYEQYF. CDR3 nucleotides: TGCGCCAGCAGCCGATCGGCAGGACTACACTACGAGCAGTACTTC.

V gene TRBV4-1 combines with J gene TRBJ2-5, with 10 bases identical to TRBD2. CDR3 length equals 17 residues. The junction had 10 bases not matched to a gene; V was cut back by 1 base and J by 5 bases. Germline CDR1 MGHRA, CDR2 YSYEKL. The CDR3 sequence: CASSQGPLAGSGETQYF. Here the CDR3 DNA reads TGCGCCAGCAGCCAAGGTCCACTAGCGGGGTCCGGGGAGACCCAGTACTTC.

V usage is TRBV6-5 and J usage is TRBJ1-4; 7 bases agree with TRBD1. The CDR3 has 14 amino acids. J lost 7 bases, V lost 5 bases, and 7 bases had no gene match. Germline CDR1 is MNHEY and CDR2 is SVGAGI. This CDR3 is CASSPDRAFEKLFF. The CDR3 region has the DNA TGTGCCAGCAGTCCCGACAGGGCTTTTGAAAAACTGTTTTTT.

CDR3 in amino acids: CASSDYIGGGQETQYF. The CDR3 bases are TGTGCCAGCAGTGATTATATTGGCGGGGGCCAAGAGACCCAGTACTTC. This chain joins TRBV2 and TRBJ2-5; TRBD2 aligns across 7 bases. This CDR3 spans 16 amino acids. Per germline, CDR1 SNHLY and CDR2 FYNNEI. V was pared by 3 bases and J by 1 base, with 8 bases of the junction left unmatched.

J is TRBJ2-3 and V is TRBV10-3, with 7 bases lining up with TRBD1. The germline CDR1 and CDR2 sequences are ENHRY and SYGVKD. The CDR3 runs to 14 residues. Trimming took 6 bases from V and 0 from J; bases not matched to a gene: 3. In nucleotides, the CDR3 is TGTGCCATCAGCCGGGACAGTAGCACAGATACGCAGTATTTT. It specifies CAISRDSSTDTQYF.

The genes are TRBV5-1 and TRBJ2-3; TRBD2 agrees at 11 bases. This CDR3 comprises 15 residues. The trim removed 3 bases at V and 2 bases at J, leaving 2 bases unmatched. Germline V CDR1 and CDR2: SGHRS, YFSETQ. The CDR3 protein is CASSSTSGVTDTQYF. The CDR3 nucleotides read TGCGCCAGCAGCTCGACTAGCGGGGTCACAGATACGCAGTATTTT.

This sequence joins TRBV29-1 and TRBJ2-2, with TRBD2 identical over 16 bases. The germline gives CDR1 SQVTM, CDR2 ANQGSEA. The CDR3 is 19 residues long. V was pared by 4 bases and J by 5 bases, with 13 bases of the junction left unmatched. The CDR3 DNA reads as TGCAGCGTTGCGCCACCGGGACTAGCGGGGGGGATTTTAACCGGGGAGCTGTTTTTT. It specifies CSVAPPGLAGGILTGELFF.

The rearrangement links TRBV11-1 to TRBJ2-5; the D gene is possibly TRBD1 (6 bases). This CDR3 has 15 residues. V was cut by 6 bases and J by 3 bases, with 17 bases left in between. Germline CDR1 SGHAT, CDR2 FQDESV (reference sequence). The CDR3 DNA sequence: TGTGCCAGCAGTTCCCCTACAGGGTTGAAAGAGACCCAGTACTTC. Amino acids: CASSSPTGLKETQYF. Combining the CDR3 with reference TRBV11-1 and TRBJ2-5 gives the whole variable domain EAEVAQSPRYKITEKSQAVAFWCDPISGHATLYWYRQILGQGPELLVQFQDESVVDDSQLPKDRFSAERLKGVDSTLKIQPAELGDSAMYLCASSSPTGLKETQYFGPGTRLLVL.